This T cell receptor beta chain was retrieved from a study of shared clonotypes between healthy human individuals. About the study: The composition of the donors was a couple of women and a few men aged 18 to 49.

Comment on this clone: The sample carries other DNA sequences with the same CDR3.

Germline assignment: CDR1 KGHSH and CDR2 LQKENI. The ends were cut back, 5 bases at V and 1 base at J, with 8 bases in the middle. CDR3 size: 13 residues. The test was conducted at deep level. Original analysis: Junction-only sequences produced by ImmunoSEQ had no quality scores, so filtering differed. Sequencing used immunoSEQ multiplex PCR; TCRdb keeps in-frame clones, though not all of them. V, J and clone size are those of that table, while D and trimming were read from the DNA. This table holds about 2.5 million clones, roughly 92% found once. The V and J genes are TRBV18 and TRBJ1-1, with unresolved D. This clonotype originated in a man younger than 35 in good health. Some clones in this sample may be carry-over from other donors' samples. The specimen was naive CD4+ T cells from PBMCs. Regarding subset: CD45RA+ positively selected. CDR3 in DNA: TGTGCCAGCTCAACCGTATCGAACACTGAAGCTTTCTTT. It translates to CASSTVSNTEAFF.